Below, one T cell receptor beta chain is given with its context. Additional DNA sequences in this sample encode the identical CDR3. This sample stems from a study of blood T cell repertoires in COVID-19. V dropped 6 bases and J dropped 1 base, with 10 bases sitting between them. The CDR3 contains 13 residues. The method was immunoSEQ multiplex PCR; TCRdb's version includes in-frame clones alone and lacks a portion of them. The repertoire holds hundreds of thousands of clones, with roughly 87% as singletons. The receptor was isolated from a man between 18 and 35 years old with active or convalescent COVID-19. The genes are TRBV12-3 or TRBV12-4 and TRBJ2-7; a possible D gene is TRBD2 (6 bases). Sequenced input: peripheral blood. This CDR3 reads CASSLGSSYEQYF. In nucleotides, the CDR3 is TGTGCCAGCAGCCTCGGGAGTTCCTACGAGCAGTACTTC.